The 19 T cell receptor beta chains reported below all come from one sample, sequenced in a study of glioma-infiltrating T cells after dendritic cell vaccination. Measured with immunoSEQ multiplex PCR; TCRdb has only the in-frame clones, and not every one. The table includes tens of thousands of clones, 70% to 80% detected once. This specimen consisted of blood, obtained before dendritic cell vaccination. Receptors were obtained from a human donor with glioblastoma.

This clone was seen only a few times. This chain joins TRBV10-1 and TRBJ1-5, with D unresolved. Germline lookup yields CDR1 WNHNN and CDR2 SYGVQD (reference sequence). Trimming shortened V by 5 bases and J by 2 bases, and 13 bases separated the two germline ends. The CDR3 covers 15 residues. CDR3: CASSQLTACNQPQHF. The CDR3 DNA reads TGCGCCAGCAGTCAGCTTACAGCATGCAATCAGCCCCAGCATTTT.

The chain employs TRBV6-6 and TRBJ1-3, with a possible D match to TRBD1 (6 bases). Germline V gene data show CDR1 as MNHNY and CDR2 as SVGAGI (reference sequence). V lost 4 bases and J 4 bases, leaving 14 bases between the germline ends. This CDR3 has 15 amino acids. CDR3 loop: CASSLDSRQGNTIYF. Here the CDR3 DNA reads TGTGCCAGCAGTTTGGACAGCCGGCAGGGAAACACCATATATTTT.

The chain has TRBV19 and TRBJ2-3; TRBD2 matches 10 bases. V dropped 1 base and J dropped 2; count of bases not matched to a gene: 3. This CDR3 spans 16 amino acids. Per the germline V gene, CDR1 is LNHDA and CDR2 is SQIVND (reference sequence). The CDR3 sequence: CASSIGTSGYTDTQYF. The DNA for the CDR3 is TGTGCCAGTAGTATAGGGACTAGCGGATACACAGATACGCAGTATTTT.

The chain employs TRBV5-1 and TRBJ1-2; D is perhaps TRBD1 (5 bases). The V gene's germline CDR1 is SGHRS and CDR2 YFSETQ. V gave up 4 bases and J gave up 2 bases, with 15 bases separating them. The CDR3 has 15 residues. CDR3 DNA sequence: TGCGCCAGCAGCCCGGGGGACGGGGGGAACTATGGCTACACCTTC. Encoded protein: CASSPGDGGNYGYTF.

This clone was seen a handful of times. The chain combines TRBV6-1 with TRBJ2-6, with 10 bases fitting TRBD1. Germline CDR1 is MNHNS and CDR2 is SASEGT. This CDR3 has 15 residues. V gave up 8 bases and J gave up 0 bases; unmatched junction bases: 1. Here the CDR3 DNA reads TGTGCCAGCCGGACAGGGGGCTCTGGGGCCAACGTCCTGACTTTC. Residues: CASRTGGSGANVLTF.

The chain carries TRBV27 and TRBJ2-5; 9 nucleotides agree with TRBD2. The CDR3 runs 15 residues. V was clipped by 4 bases and J by 4 bases; unmatched bases: 7. Germline loops: CDR1 MNHEY, CDR2 SMNVEV (reference sequence). CDR3 amino acids: CASSSLAGVRETQYF. The CDR3 DNA follows: TGTGCCAGCAGTTCCTTAGCGGGAGTAAGAGAGACCCAGTACTTC.

The rearrangement uses TRBV9 and TRBJ2-5, with D perhaps TRBD1 (5 bases). Looked up from germline, CDR1 is SGDLS and CDR2 is YYNGEE. V shed 0 bases and J shed 1 base, with 10 bases lying between them. The CDR3 extends over 15 amino acids. The CDR3 region has the DNA TGTGCCAGCAGCGTAGACCTGACAGTCCAAGAGACCCAGTACTTC. As protein: CASSVDLTVQETQYF.

Here the CDR3 reads CAISAGQGGEQYF. CDR3 coding DNA: TGTGCCATCAGTGCGGGACAGGGGGGTGAGCAGTACTTC. V is TRBV10-3 and J is TRBJ2-7; 11 bases match TRBD1. V shed 4 bases and J 7 bases; nucleotides not matched to a gene: 3. Germline CDR1 is ENHRY and CDR2 is SYGVKD. The CDR3 covers 13 residues.

The chain combines TRBV7-3 with TRBJ1-2; possible D gene TRBD1, 5 bases. The CDR3 covers 19 residues. V dropped 2 bases and J dropped 4 bases, with 26 bases sitting between them. Germline CDR1 SGHTA, CDR2 FQGTGA. CDR3 sequence reads: CASSLGTVPRRAFFYGYTF. CDR3 sequence (DNA): TGTGCCAGCAGCTTAGGGACGGTCCCGAGGAGGGCCTTTTTCTATGGCTACACCTTC.

The V call is TRBV19, the J call TRBJ2-2, with 8 bases fitting TRBD1. With 9 bases clipped from V and 7 bases from J, the junction kept 7 bases outside the gene matches. CDR1 LNHDA and CDR2 SQIVND come from the germline V gene (reference sequence). This CDR3 has 13 amino acids. Here the CDR3 DNA reads TGTGCCAGCGGACAGGGTCGTGGCGGGGAGCTGTTTTTT. Translated, it gives CASGQGRGGELFF.

The V call is TRBV29-1, the J call TRBJ2-7, with a weak D call TRBD2 (6 bases). Germline V gene sequence: CDR1 SQVTM, CDR2 ANQGSEA. The CDR3 is 11 residues long. V was trimmed by 4 bases and J by 3 bases, leaving 7 bases between them. The CDR3 nucleotides are TGCAGCGTTGGGGGACTCTACGAGCAGTACTTC. Encoded protein: CSVGGLYEQYF.

The chain carries TRBV10-1 and TRBJ2-7; the match to TRBD2 covers 7 bases. The CDR3 has 14 residues. Germline CDR1 is WNHNN and CDR2 is SYGVQD (reference sequence). V shed 2 bases and J 2 bases; nucleotides not matched to a gene: 3. The CDR3 nucleotides are TGCGCCAGCAGTGAGGCGGGAGAGCCCTACGAGCAGTACTTC. It codes for CASSEAGEPYEQYF.

The chain has TRBV11-2 and TRBJ2-7; no clear D. The V end lost 1 base, the J end lost 2 bases, and 9 bases lay between the germline ends. CDR3 size: 14 residues. The germline gives CDR1 SGHAT, CDR2 FQNNGV. CDR3 region: CASSLGPPTYEQYF. The CDR3 DNA follows: TGTGCCAGCAGCTTAGGTCCTCCTACCTACGAGCAGTACTTC.

This clone was seen a few times. The chain has TRBV6-5 and TRBJ1-1; 9 nucleotides align to TRBD1. Germline V gives CDR1 MNHEY, CDR2 SVGAGI. V lost 6 bases, J lost 2 bases, and 7 bases stayed unmatched. This CDR3 has 15 amino acids. CDR3 coding DNA: TGTGCCAGCAGCCCCCGGGACAGGGCAAACACTGAAGCTTTCTTT. Translating gives CASSPRDRANTEAFF.

The V gene is TRBV15, the J gene TRBJ2-1; D is perhaps TRBD2 (6 bases). The germline V gene has CDR1 LNHNV and CDR2 YYDKDF (reference sequence). Trimming took off 0 bases at V and 9 bases at J, with 18 bases between the two ends. The CDR3 is made up of 16 amino acids. The CDR3 bases are TGTGCCACCAGCAGAGATAGACCCTCTAGCGTAGCTGAGCAGTTCTTC. As protein: CATSRDRPSSVAEQFF.

CDR3 coding DNA: TGTGCCAGCAGCTTAGGTGCTAGCGGGAGCTACGAGCAGTACTTC. This translates into CASSLGASGSYEQYF. The chain uses TRBV7-8 and TRBJ2-7; TRBD2 matches 10 bases. This CDR3 has 15 residues. J was trimmed by 3 bases and V by 1 base; bases with no gene match: 3. CDR1 is SGHVS, CDR2 FQNEAQ, per germline.

This clone occurred a few times. The CDR3 DNA reads TGTGCCAGCAGCGTAGTCGGGGAACCCTCCTACGAGCAGTACTTC. Residues: CASSVVGEPSYEQYF. The rearrangement joins TRBV9 to TRBJ2-7, with a weak D call TRBD2 (5 bases). This CDR3 is built from 15 residues. Germline V gene lookup returns CDR1 SGDLS and CDR2 YYNGEE. Trimming took 0 bases from V and 0 from J, leaving 10 bases between them.

The CDR3 nucleotides read TGTGCCAGCAGCCCCCGGACAGGTGACGTTTACGAGCAGTACTTC. Encoded protein: CASSPRTGDVYEQYF. The chain combines TRBV7-3 with TRBJ2-5, with TRBD1 matching 7 bases. The assigned J gene may be wrong: the sequence end matches TRBJ2-7 better. CDR1 is SGHTA and CDR2 is FQGTGA in the germline V gene. This CDR3 region has 15 residues.

V gene TRBV18 combines with J gene TRBJ1-2; the match to TRBD1 covers 7 bases. This CDR3 comprises 15 residues. V gave up 3 bases and J gave up 4 bases; unmatched junction bases: 8. The V gene's germline CDR1 is KGHSH and CDR2 LQKENI. The CDR3: CASSPKETGSYGYTF. CDR3 coding DNA: TGTGCCAGCTCACCGAAAGAGACAGGGAGCTATGGCTACACCTTC.